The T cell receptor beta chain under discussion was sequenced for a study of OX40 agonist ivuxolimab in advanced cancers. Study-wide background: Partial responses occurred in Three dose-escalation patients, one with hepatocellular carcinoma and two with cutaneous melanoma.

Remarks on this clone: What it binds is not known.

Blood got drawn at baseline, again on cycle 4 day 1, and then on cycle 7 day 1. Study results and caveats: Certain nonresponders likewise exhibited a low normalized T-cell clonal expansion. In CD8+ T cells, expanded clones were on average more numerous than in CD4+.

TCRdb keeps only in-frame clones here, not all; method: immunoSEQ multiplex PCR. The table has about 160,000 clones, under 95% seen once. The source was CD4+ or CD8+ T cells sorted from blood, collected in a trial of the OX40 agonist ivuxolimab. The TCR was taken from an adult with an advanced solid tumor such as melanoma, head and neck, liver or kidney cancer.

CDR3 DNA sequence: TGCGCCAGCAGCTTACCACTAGCGCCCACAGATACGCAGTATTTT. This gives the protein CASSLPLAPTDTQYF. V is TRBV5-1 and J is TRBJ2-3; 7 bases match TRBD2. CDR1 and CDR2 (germline): SGHRS, YFSETQ. The CDR3 has 15 residues. V was pared by 2 bases and J by 2 bases, with 5 bases of the junction left unmatched.